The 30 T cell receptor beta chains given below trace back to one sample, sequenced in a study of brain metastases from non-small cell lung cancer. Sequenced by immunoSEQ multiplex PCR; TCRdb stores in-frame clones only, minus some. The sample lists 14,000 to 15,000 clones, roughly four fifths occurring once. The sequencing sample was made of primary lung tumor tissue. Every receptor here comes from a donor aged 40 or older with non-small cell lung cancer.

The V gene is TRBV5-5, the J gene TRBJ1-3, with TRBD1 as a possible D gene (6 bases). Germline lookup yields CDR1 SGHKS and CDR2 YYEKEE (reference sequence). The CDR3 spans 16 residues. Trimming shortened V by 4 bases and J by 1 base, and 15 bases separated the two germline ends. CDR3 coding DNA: TGTGCCAGCAGCCTTCGACAGGAGACATCTGGAAACACCATATATTTT. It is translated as CASSLRQETSGNTIYF.

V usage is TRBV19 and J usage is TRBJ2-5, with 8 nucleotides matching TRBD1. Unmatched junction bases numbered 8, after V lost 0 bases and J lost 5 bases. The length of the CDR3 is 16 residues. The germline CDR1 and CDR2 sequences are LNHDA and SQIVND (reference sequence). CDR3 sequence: CASSIDWTGYLETQYF. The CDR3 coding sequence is TGTGCCAGTAGTATAGATTGGACAGGGTACTTGGAGACCCAGTACTTC.

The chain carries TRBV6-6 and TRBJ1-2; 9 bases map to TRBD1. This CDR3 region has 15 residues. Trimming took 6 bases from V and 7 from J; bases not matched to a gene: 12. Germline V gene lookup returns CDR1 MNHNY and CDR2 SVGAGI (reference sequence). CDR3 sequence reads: CASRWGTGNTGGYTF. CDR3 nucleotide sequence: TGTGCCAGCAGATGGGGGACAGGGAATACAGGTGGCTACACCTTC.

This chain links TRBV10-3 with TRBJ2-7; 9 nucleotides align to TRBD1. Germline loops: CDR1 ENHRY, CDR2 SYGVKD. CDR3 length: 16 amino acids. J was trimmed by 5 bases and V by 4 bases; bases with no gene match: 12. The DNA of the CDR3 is TGTGCCATCAGTGCTACGGTGTGGACAGGGGTTCACGAGCAGTACTTC. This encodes CAISATVWTGVHEQYF.

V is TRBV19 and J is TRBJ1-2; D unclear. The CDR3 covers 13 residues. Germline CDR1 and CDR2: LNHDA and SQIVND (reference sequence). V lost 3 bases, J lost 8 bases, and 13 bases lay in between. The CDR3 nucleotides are TGTGCCAGTAGTATTGGGCGGAGAGGGGGCTACACCTTC. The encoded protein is CASSIGRRGGYTF.

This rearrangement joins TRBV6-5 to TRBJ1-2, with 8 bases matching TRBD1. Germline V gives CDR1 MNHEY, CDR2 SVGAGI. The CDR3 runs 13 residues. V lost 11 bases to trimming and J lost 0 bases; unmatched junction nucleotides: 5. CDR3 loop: CAGRTGTNYGYTF. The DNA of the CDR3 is TGTGCCGGCCGGACAGGGACTAACTATGGCTACACCTTC.

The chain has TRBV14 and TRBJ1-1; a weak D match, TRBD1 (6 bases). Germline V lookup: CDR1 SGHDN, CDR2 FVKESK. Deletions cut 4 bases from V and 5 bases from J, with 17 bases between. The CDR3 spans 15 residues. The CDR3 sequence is CASSPLGTWDTEAFF. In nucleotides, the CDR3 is TGTGCCAGCAGCCCCCTAGGGACATGGGATACTGAAGCTTTCTTT.

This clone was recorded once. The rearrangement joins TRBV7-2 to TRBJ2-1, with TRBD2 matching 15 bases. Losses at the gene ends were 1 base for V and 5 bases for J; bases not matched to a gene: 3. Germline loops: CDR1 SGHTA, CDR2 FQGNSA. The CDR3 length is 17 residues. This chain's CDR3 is CASSLGGLAGGHNEQFF. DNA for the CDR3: TGTGCCAGCAGCTTAGGGGGACTAGCGGGGGGCCACAATGAGCAGTTCTTC.

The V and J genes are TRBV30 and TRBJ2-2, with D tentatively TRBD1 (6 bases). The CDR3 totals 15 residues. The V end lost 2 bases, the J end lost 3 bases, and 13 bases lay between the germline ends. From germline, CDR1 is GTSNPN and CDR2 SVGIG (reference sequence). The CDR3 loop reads CAWSSGAGYTGELFF. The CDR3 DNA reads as TGTGCCTGGAGTTCAGGGGCAGGTTACACCGGGGAGCTGTTTTTT.

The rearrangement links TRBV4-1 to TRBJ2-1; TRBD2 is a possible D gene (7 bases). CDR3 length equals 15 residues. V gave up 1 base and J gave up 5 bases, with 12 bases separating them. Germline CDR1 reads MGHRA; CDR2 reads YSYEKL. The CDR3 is CASSQAGGLDNEQFF. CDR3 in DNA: TGCGCCAGCAGCCAAGCCGGGGGGCTTGACAATGAGCAGTTCTTC.

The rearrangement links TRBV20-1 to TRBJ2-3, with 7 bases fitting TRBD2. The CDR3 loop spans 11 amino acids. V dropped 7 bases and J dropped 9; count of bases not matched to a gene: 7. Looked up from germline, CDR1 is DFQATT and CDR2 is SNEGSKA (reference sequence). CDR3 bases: TGCAGTGTCCCAAGCGGGGAAACGCAGTATTTT. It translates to CSVPSGETQYF.

The CDR3 coding sequence is TGTGCCAGTAGCATGTACGGGACGAACACTGAAGCTTTCTTT. Translation gives CASSMYGTNTEAFF. The chain uses TRBV19 and TRBJ1-1; possibly TRBD1 for D (5 bases). The CDR3 is made up of 14 amino acids. The ends were cut back, 6 bases at V and 1 base at J, with 12 bases in the middle. Per germline, CDR1 LNHDA and CDR2 SQIVND (reference sequence).

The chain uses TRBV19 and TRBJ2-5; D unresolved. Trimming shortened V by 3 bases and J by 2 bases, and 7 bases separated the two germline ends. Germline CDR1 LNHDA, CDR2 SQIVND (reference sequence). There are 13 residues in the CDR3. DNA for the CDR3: TGTGCCAGTAGTATCGGCTTACAAGAGACCCAGTACTTC. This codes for CASSIGLQETQYF.

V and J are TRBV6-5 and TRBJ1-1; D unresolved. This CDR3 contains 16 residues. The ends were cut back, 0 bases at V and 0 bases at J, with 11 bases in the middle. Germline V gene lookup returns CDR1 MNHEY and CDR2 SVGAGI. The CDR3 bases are TGTGCCAGCAGTTACTCGTTTGCACTGTTGAACACTGAAGCTTTCTTT. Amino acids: CASSYSFALLNTEAFF.

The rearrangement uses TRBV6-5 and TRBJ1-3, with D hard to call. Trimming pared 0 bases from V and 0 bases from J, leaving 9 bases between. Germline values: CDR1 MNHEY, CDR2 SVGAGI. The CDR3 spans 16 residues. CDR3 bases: TGTGCCAGCAGTTACTCGTCAGGAGACTCTGGAAACACCATATATTTT. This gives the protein CASSYSSGDSGNTIYF.

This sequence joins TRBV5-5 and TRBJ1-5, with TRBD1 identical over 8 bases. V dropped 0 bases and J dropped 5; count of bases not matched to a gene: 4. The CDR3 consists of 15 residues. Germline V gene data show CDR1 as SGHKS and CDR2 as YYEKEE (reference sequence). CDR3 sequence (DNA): TGTGCCAGCAGCTTGGTACTCAGGGGGCATCAGCCCCAGCATTTT. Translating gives CASSLVLRGHQPQHF.

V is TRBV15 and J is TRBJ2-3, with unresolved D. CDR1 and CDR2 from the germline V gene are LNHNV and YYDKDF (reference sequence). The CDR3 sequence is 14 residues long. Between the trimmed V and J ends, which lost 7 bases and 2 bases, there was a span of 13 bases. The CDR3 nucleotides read TGTGCCACCACTGGTGGGCTCTCCACAGATACGCAGTATTTT. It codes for CATTGGLSTDTQYF. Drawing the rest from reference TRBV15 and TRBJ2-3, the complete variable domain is DAMVIQNPRYQVTQFGKPVTLSCSQTLNHNVMYWYQQKSSQAPKLLFHYYDKDFNNEADTPDNFQSRRPNTSFCFLDIRSPGLGDTAMYLCATTGGLSTDTQYFGPGTRLTVL.

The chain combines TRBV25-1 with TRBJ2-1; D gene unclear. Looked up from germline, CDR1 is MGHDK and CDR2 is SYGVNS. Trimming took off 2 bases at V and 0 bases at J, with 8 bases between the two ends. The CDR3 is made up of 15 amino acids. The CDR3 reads CASSENGHSYNEQFF. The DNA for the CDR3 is TGTGCCAGCAGTGAAAACGGGCACTCCTACAATGAGCAGTTCTTC.

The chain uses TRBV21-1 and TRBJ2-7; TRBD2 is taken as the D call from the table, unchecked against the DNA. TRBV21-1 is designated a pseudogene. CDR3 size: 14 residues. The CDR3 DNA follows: TGTGCCAGCAGCAAAGTAGAGGGACTGGGCGAGCAGTACGTC. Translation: CASSKVEGLGEQYV.

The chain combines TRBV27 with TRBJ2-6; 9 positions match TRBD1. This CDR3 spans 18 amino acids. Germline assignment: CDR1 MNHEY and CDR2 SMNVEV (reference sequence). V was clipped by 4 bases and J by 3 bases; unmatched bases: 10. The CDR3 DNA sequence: TGTGCCAGCAGTTCCCGGACAGGGGTGGTCTTTGGGGCCAACGTCCTGACTTTC. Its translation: CASSSRTGVVFGANVLTF.

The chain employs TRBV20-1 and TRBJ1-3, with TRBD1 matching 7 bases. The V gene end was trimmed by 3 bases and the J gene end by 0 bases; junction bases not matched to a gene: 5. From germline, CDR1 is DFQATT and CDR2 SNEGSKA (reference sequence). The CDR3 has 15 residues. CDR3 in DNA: TGCAGTGCTAGTCCCCGGACAGGCTCTGGAAACACCATATATTTT. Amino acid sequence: CSASPRTGSGNTIYF.

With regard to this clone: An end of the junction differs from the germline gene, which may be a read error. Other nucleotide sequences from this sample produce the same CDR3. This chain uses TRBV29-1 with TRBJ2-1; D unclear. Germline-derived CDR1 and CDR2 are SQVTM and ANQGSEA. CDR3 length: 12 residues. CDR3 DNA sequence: TGCAGCATAACCATGGTGAGAAATGAACAGTTCTTC. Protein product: CSITMVRNEQFF.

CDR3 residues: CASSDLGTAINTEAFF. CDR3 bases: TGCGCCAGCAGCGACCTCGGGACAGCTATAAACACTGAAGCTTTCTTT. This sequence joins TRBV5-1 and TRBJ1-1; 7 bases agree with TRBD1. In germline, CDR1 is SGHRS, CDR2 YFSETQ. The trim removed 4 bases at V and 2 bases at J, leaving 11 bases unmatched. This CDR3 is 16 amino acids long.

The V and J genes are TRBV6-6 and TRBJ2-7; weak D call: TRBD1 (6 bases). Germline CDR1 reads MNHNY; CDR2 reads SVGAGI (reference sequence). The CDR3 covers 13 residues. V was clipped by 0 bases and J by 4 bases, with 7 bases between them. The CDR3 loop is CASSYSRGYEQYV. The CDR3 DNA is TGTGCCAGCAGTTACTCGAGGGGGTACGAGCAGTACGTC.

CDR3 protein: CASPQTGKGGSVQPQHF. In nucleotides, the CDR3 is TGTGCCAGCCCCCAGACCGGTAAGGGAGGGTCGGTTCAGCCCCAGCATTTT. This chain joins TRBV21-1 and TRBJ1-5. TRBV21-1 corresponds to a pseudogene. The CDR3 loop spans 17 amino acids.

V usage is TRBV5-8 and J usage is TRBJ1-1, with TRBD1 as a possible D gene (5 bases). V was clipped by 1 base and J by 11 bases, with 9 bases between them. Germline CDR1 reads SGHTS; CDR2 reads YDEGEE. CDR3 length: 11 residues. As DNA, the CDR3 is TGTGCCAGCAGCTTGTATAGGGACGCTTTCTTT. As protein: CASSLYRDAFF.

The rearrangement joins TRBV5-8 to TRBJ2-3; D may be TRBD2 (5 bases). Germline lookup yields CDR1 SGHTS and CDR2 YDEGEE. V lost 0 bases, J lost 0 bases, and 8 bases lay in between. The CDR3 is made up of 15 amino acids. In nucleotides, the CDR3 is TGTGCCAGCAGCTTGGGACGGGGTAGCACAGATACGCAGTATTTT. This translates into CASSLGRGSTDTQYF.

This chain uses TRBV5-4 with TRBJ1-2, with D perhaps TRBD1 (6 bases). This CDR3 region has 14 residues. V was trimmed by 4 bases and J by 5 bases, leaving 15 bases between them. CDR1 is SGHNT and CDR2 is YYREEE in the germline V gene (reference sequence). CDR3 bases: TGTGCCAGCAGCCCCATGGACAGACGGTATGGCTACACCTTC. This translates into CASSPMDRRYGYTF.

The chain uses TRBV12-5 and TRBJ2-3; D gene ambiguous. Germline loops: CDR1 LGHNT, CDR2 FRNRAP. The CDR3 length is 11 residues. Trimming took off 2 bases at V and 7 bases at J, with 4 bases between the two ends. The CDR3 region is CASGLSNTQYF. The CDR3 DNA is TGTGCTAGTGGTTTGAGTAATACGCAGTATTTT. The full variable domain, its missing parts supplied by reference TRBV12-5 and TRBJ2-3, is DARVTQTPRHKVTEMGQEVTMRCQPILGHNTVFWYRQTMMQGLELLAYFRNRAPLDDSGMPKDRFSAEMPDATLATLKIQPSEPRDSAVYFCASGLSNTQYFGPGTRLTVL.

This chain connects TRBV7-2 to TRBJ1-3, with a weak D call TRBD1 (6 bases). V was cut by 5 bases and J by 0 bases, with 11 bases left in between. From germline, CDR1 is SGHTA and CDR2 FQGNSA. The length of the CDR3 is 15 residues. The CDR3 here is CASSQGTHSGNTIYF. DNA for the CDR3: TGTGCCAGCAGCCAGGGGACTCACTCTGGAAACACCATATATTTT.